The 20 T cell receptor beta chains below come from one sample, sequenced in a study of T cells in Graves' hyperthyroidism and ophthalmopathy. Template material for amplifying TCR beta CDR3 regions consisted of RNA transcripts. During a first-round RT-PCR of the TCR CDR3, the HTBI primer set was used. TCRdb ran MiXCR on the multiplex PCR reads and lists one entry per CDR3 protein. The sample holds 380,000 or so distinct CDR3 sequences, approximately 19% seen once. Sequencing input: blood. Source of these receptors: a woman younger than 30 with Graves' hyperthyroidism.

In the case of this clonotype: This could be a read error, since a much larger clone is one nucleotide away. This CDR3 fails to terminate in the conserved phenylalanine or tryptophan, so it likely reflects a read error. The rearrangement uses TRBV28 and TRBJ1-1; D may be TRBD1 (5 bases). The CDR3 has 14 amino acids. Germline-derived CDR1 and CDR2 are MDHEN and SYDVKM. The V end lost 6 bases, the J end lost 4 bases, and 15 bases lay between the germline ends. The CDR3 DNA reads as TGTGCCAGCAGCGGACGGGCAGGGATCACTGAAGCTTTCGTT. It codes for CASSGRAGITEAFV.

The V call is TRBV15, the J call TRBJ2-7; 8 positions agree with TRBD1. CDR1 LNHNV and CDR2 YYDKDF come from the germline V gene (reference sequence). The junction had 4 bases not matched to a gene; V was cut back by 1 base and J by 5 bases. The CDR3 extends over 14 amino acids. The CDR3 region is CATSRVGQAHEQYF. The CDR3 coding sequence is TGTGCCACCAGCAGAGTGGGACAGGCCCACGAGCAGTACTTC.

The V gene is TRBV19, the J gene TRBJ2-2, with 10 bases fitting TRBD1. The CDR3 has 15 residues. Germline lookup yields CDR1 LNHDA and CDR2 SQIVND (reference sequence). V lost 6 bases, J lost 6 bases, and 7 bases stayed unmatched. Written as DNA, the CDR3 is TGTGCCAGTAGGCTCGGGACAGGGGATCCCGGGGAGCTGTTTTTT. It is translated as CASRLGTGDPGELFF.

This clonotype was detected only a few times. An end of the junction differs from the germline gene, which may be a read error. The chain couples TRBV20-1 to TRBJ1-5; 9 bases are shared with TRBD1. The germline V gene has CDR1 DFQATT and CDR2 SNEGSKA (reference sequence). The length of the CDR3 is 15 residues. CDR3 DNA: TGCAGTGCCCAGATGCATGGGACAGGGAATCGGCCCCAGCATTTT. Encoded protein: CSAQMHGTGNRPQHF.

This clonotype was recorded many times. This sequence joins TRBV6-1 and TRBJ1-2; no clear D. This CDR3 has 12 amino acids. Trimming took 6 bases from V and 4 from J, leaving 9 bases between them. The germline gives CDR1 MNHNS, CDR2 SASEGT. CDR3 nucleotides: TGTGCCAGCAGCGGGAGTCTCTATGGCTACACCTTC. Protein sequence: CASSGSLYGYTF.

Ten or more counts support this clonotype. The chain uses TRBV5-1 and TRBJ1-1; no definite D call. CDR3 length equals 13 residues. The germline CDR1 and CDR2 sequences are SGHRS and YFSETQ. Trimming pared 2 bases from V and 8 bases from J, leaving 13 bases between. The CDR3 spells CASSFEVVGEAFF. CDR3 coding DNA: TGCGCCAGCAGCTTTGAGGTCGTAGGGGAAGCTTTCTTT.

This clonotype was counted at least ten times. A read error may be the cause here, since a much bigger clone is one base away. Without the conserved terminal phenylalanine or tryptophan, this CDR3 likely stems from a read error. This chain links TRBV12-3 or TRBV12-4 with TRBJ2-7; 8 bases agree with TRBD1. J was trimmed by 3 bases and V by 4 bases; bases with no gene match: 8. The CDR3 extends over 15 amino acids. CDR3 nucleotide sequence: TGTGCCAGCAGTTCCTGGGACAGGAGGGGCTACGAGCAGTACCTC. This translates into CASSSWDRRGYEQYL.

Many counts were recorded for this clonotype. As DNA, the CDR3 is TGTGCCAGTGGGAGGGGGCGTACTGAAGCTTTCTTT. The encoded protein is CASGRGRTEAFF. V usage is TRBV6-1 and J usage is TRBJ1-1; 7 bases agree with TRBD1. The CDR3 contains 12 residues. Germline V gene sequence: CDR1 MNHNS, CDR2 SASEGT. Trimming cost V 9 bases and J 5 bases; bases outside gene matches: 6.

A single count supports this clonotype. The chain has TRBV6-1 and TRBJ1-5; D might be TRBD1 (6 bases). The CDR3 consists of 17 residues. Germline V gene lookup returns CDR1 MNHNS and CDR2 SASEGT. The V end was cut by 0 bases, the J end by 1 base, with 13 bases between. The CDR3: CASSEAAGASSNQPQHF. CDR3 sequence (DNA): TGTGCCAGCAGTGAAGCAGCAGGGGCCTCCAGCAATCAGCCCCAGCATTTT.

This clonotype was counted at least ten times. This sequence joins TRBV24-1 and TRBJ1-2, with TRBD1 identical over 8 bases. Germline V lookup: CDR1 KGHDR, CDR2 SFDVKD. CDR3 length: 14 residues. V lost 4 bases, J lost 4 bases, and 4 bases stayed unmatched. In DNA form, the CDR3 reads TGTGCCACCAGTGAGAGGGGACAGGCCTATGGCTACACCTTC. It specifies CATSERGQAYGYTF.

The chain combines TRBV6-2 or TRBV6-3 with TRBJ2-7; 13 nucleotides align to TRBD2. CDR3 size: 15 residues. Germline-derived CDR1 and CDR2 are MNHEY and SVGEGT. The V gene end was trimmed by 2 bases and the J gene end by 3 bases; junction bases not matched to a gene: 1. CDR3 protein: CASSYGTSGNYEQYF. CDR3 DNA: TGTGCCAGCAGTTACGGGACTAGCGGGAACTACGAGCAGTACTTC.

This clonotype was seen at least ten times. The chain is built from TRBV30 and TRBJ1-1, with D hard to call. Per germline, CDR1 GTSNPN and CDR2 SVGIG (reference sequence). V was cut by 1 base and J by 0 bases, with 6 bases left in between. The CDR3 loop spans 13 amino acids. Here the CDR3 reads CAWSAALNTEAFF. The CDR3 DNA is TGTGCCTGGAGTGCGGCCCTGAACACTGAAGCTTTCTTT.

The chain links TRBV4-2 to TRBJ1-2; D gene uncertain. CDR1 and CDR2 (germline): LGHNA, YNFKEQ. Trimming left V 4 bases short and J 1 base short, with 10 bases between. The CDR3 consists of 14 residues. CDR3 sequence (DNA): TGTGCCAGCAGCCGATCCACAATTAACTATGGCTACACCTTC. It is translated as CASSRSTINYGYTF.

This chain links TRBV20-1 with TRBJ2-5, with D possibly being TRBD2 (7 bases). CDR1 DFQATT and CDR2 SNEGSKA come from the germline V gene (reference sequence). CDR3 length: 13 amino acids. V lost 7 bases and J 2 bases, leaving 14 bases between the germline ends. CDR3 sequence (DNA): TGCAGTGTTAGGGGGAGGGGGCAAGAGACCCAGTACTTC. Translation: CSVRGRGQETQYF.

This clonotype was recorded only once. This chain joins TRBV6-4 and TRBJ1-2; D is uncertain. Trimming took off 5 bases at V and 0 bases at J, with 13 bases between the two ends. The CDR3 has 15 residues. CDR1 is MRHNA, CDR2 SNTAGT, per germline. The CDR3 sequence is CASSYGSLSNYGYTF. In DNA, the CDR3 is TGTGCCAGCAGTTACGGTAGCTTGTCTAACTATGGCTACACCTTC.

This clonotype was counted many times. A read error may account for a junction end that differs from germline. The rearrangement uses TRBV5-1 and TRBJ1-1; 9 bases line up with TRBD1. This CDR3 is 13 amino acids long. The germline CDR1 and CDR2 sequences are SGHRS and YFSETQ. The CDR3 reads CASRDRANTEAFF. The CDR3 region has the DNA TGTGCCAGCAGGGACAGGGCGAACACTGAAGCTTTCTTT.

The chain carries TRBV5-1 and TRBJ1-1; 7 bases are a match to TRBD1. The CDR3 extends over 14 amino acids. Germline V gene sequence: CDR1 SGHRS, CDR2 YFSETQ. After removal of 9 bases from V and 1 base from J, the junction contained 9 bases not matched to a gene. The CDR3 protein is CATRGQPTNTEAFF. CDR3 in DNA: TGCGCCACCCGGGGACAGCCCACGAACACTGAAGCTTTCTTT.

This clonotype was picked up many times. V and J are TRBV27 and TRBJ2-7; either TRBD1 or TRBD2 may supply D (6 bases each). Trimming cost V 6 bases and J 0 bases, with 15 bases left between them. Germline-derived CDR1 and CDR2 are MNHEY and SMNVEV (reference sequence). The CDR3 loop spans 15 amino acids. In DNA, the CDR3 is TGTGCCAGCAGGAGGAGGGGACATAGCTCCTACGAGCAGTACTTC. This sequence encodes CASRRRGHSSYEQYF.

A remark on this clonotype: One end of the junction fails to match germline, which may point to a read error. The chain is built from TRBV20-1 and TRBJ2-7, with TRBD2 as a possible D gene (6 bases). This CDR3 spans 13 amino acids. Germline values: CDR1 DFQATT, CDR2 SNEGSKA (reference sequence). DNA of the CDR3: TGCAGTGCACGGACTATCCGAGGGGACGATCAGTACTTC. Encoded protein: CSARTIRGDDQYF.

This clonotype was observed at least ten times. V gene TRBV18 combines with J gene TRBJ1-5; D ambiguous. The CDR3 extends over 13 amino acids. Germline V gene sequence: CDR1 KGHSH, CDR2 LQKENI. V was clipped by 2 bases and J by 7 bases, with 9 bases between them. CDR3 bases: TGTGCCAGCTCACCAGCTCCGGTCCAGCCCCAGCATTTT. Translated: CASSPAPVQPQHF. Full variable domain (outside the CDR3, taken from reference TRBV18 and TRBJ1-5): NAGVMQNPRHLVRRRGQEARLRCSPMKGHSHVYWYRQLPEEGLKFMVYLQKENIIDESGMPKERFSAEFPKEGPSILRIQQVVRGDSAAYFCASSPAPVQPQHFGDGTRLSIL.